This TCR beta chain was retrieved from a study of blood T cells in healthy people across ages. Comments on this clonotype: Mismatch with germline at one junction end may stem from a read error.

A second roughly 7 to 11 cycle PCR used barcoded and J-beta primers. TCRdb processed the 5' RACE reads anew with MiXCR; each CDR3 protein has one entry. The table includes 1.6 million or so distinct CDR3 sequences, about 35% detected once. Per the germline V gene, CDR1 is SGDLS and CDR2 is YYNGEE. CDR3 size: 15 residues. The chain is built from TRBV9 and TRBJ1-1; D is unclear. The sample comprised blood. This TCR was recovered from a woman aged 25 to 39 in good health. The CDR3 loop is CAGSAALGMNTEAFF. For the CDR3, the DNA is TGTGCCGGCAGCGCAGCGCTGGGCATGAACACTGAAGCTTTCTTT.